A selection of T cell receptor beta chains follows, all from one sample in a study of shared clonotypes between healthy human individuals. The method was immunoSEQ multiplex PCR; TCRdb's version includes in-frame clones alone and lacks a portion of them. Among about 870,000 clones listed, 90% to 95% were seen once. The sequenced sample consisted of naive CD8+ T cells sorted from blood. These TCRs come from a man aged 25-45 years in good health. Both conserved end residues are part of each CDR3.

CDR3aa,v_gene,j_gene
CASSYSSGRVYEQYF,TRBV6-6,TRBJ2-7
CASRSPWEGNIQYF,TRBV19,TRBJ2-4
CASSLGFYEQYF,TRBV7-2,.
CASSWGGGSSYNEQFF,TRBV19,TRBJ2-1
CASSEGGPEAFF,TRBV13,TRBJ1-1
CASSRTPKGNTEAFF,TRBV4-3,TRBJ1-1
CSAQGEPTYEQYF,TRBV29-1,TRBJ2-7
CAIRLAGGTYEQYF,TRBV10-3,TRBJ2-7
CASSPQGGREGYTF,TRBV6-9,TRBJ1-2
CASSSNEKLFF,TRBV28,TRBJ1-4
CASSEETVVYEQYF,TRBV6-1,TRBJ2-7
CASTPGLTSLNEQFF,TRBV9,TRBJ2-1
CASSPGLAFSTDTQYF,TRBV18,TRBJ2-3
CASSFRDRGVEQYF,TRBV7-2,TRBJ2-7
CASSHPARTDTQYF,TRBV7-9,TRBJ2-3
CASSPTAGDYGYTF,TRBV4-1,TRBJ1-2
CASSTTGRPYYEQYF,TRBV5-1,TRBJ2-7
CASSSGLVNVYEQYF,TRBV7-3,TRBJ2-7
CASGTNTEAFF,TRBV10-3,TRBJ1-1
CASSLAGLAGNTGELFF,TRBV7-6,TRBJ2-2
CASSELGGRGGYGYTF,TRBV27,TRBJ1-2
CASSQDSAVTYEQYF,TRBV4-1,TRBJ2-7
CASSSGGNQPQHF,TRBV7-9,TRBJ1-5
CASSQGQQEQYF,TRBV9,TRBJ2-7
CASSVGGDTEAFF,TRBV9,TRBJ1-1
CASSDSAGYGYTF,TRBV6-6,TRBJ1-2
CASSYRGAGANVLTF,TRBV6-5,TRBJ2-6
CASSAGLAGGPVSDTQYF,TRBV9,TRBJ2-3
CASSPSGPFYGYTF,TRBV27,TRBJ1-2
CSVAGTSGQSSYNEQFF,TRBV29-1,TRBJ2-1
CATQRYGHTEAFF,TRBV25-1,TRBJ1-1
CASRGRLLLRGTQYF,TRBV9,TRBJ2-3
CASSFGGTGAEQFF,TRBV27,TRBJ2-1
CASSLVTEREQYF,TRBV5-1,TRBJ2-7
CASSLFAGRIPGELFF,TRBV28,TRBJ2-2
CASRLTPGTSGFGEQFF,TRBV28,TRBJ2-1
CASSTLAGNGELFF,TRBV19,TRBJ2-2
CASSLLQGLDGNTIYF,TRBV5-6,TRBJ1-3
CSVEPQGTSREETQYF,TRBV29-1,TRBJ2-5
CASGYSTANTEAFF,TRBV6-6,TRBJ1-1